One sample yielded the 6 T cell receptor beta chains listed below, sequenced in a study of cytomegalovirus exposure and HLA in healthy donors (dated by TCRdb to about 2017). Libraries were prepared through the immunoSEQ multiplex PCR assay. The multiplex PCR relied on a mix of 60 forward primers for TCR Vbeta segments and 13 reverse primers for TCR Jbeta segments. TCRdb provides this immuneACCESS table in a form limited to in-frame rearrangements. Some clones are lacking; in checked studies, under half of them reflect an unresolved V gene, and why the rest are absent is not known. For this sample there are fewer than 250,000 clones; about 87% appear just once. Jointly, the top ten make up around 1.2% of the sample. The sample consisted of PBMCs. The origin of the receptors is a man aged 30 to 39 in good health and CMV-seronegative.

The chain carries TRBV7-8 and TRBJ1-4; TRBD1 aligns across 7 bases. The J segment lost 7 bases and the V segment lost 2 bases, leaving 10 bases of the junction unmatched. The CDR3 covers 16 residues. The germline CDR1 and CDR2 sequences are SGHVS and FQNEAQ. The CDR3 nucleotides are TGTGCCAGCAGCTTAAGGCAGGGGGTTCTTTTTGAAAAACTGTTTTTT. Its translation: CASSLRQGVLFEKLFF.

This clone qualifies as medium-sized (0.01 to 0.1%). This sequence joins TRBV25-1 and TRBJ1-1; no clear D. The CDR3 spans 14 residues. V lost 4 bases to trimming and J lost 4 bases, with 13 bases between them. Germline V lookup: CDR1 MGHDK, CDR2 SYGVNS. The CDR3 nucleotides are TGTGCCAGCAGTGGCCGGGATCCCCCCACTGAAGCTTTCTTT. This translates into CASSGRDPPTEAFF.

The chain employs TRBV7-2 and TRBJ2-1; 10 nucleotides align to TRBD2. Trimming removed 4 bases from V and 3 bases from J; junction bases left unmatched: 3. Per germline, CDR1 SGHTA and CDR2 FQGNSA. The CDR3 extends over 15 amino acids. CDR3 residues: CASSYSSGSYNEQFF. CDR3 nucleotide sequence: TGTGCCAGCAGCTATTCTAGCGGGAGCTACAATGAGCAGTTCTTC. Filled out from reference TRBV7-2 and TRBJ2-1, the complete variable domain reads GAGVSQSPSNKVTEKGKDVELRCDPISGHTALYWYRQSLGQGLEFLIYFQGNSAPDKSGLPSDRFSAERTGGSVSTLTIQRTQQEDSAVYLCASSYSSGSYNEQFFGPGTRLTVL.

This chain joins TRBV5-8 and TRBJ2-2; D is uncertain. Germline CDR1 SGHTS, CDR2 YDEGEE. CDR3 length: 19 residues. The V and J ends lost 6 bases and 7 bases respectively, with 31 bases between them. The DNA for the CDR3 is TGTGCCAGCACCCCTGTTTTATATGGGCACACGCAAATTGACGGGGAGCTGTTTTTT. This sequence encodes CASTPVLYGHTQIDGELFF.

The genes are TRBV15 and TRBJ2-5; 7 bases fit TRBD2. Germline V gives CDR1 LNHNV, CDR2 YYDKDF (reference sequence). The CDR3 contains 13 residues. The trim removed 6 bases at V and 1 base at J, leaving 2 bases unmatched. The DNA of the CDR3 is TGTGCCACCAGAGCGGGAACCCAAGAGACCCAGTACTTC. The encoded protein is CATRAGTQETQYF.

CDR3 sequence (DNA): TGTGCCAGCAGCCCGGGATCAACTCCCCGGGGAGAAAAACTGTTTTTT. Translation gives CASSPGSTPRGEKLFF. This rearrangement joins TRBV11-2 to TRBJ1-4, with D unclear. Germline lookup yields CDR1 SGHAT and CDR2 FQNNGV. The length of the CDR3 is 16 residues. Trimming left V 5 bases short and J 8 bases short, with 21 bases between.